The rows below give T cell receptor beta chains drawn from one sample of a study of blood T cell repertoires in COVID-19. Data came from immunoSEQ multiplex PCR; TCRdb stores just in-frame clones and leaves some out. Of about 170,000 clones in the sample, roughly 86% were seen once. Sequenced sample: peripheral blood. These receptors were taken from a woman of 80 years or more in a cohort sampled during active or convalescent COVID-19. Both conserved end residues are part of each CDR3. Each record gives: V gene, clone size, J gene, D gene, CDR3 protein, CDR3 DNA. The D gene is left open where the match is weak. Clone size is given for some rows only: seen once, a few or many times, or a class if the clone is expanded.

>TRBV9|-|TRBJ1-1|-
CASSVGTGKVDTEAFF
TGTGCCAGCAGCGTAGGAACAGGGAAAGTTGACACTGAAGCTTTCTTT
>TRBV5-1|-|TRBJ1-1|TRBD1
CASSGQGAWTEAFF
TGCGCCAGCAGCGGACAGGGGGCTTGGACTGAAGCTTTCTTT
>TRBV5-1|-|TRBJ2-1|TRBD2
CASSFGTSGAAYNEQFF
TGCGCCAGCAGCTTCGGGACTAGCGGGGCCGCCTACAATGAGCAGTTCTTC
>TRBV9|-|TRBJ2-1|-
CASSVGNGSSYNEQFF
TGTGCCAGCAGCGTAGGTAACGGTAGCTCCTACAATGAGCAGTTCTTC
>TRBV5-4|-|TRBJ1-1|-
CASSDPRQRNTEAFF
TGTGCCAGCAGCGACCCCCGACAGAGAAACACTGAAGCTTTCTTT
>TRBV4-2|-|TRBJ1-4|-
CASHTGGNGEKLFF
TGTGCCAGTCATACCGGGGGAAACGGGGAAAAACTGTTTTTT
>TRBV4-3|-|TRBJ2-3|TRBD1
CASSLRTGFADTQYF
TGCGCCAGCAGCCTCCGGACAGGGTTCGCAGATACGCAGTATTTT
>TRBV6-5|-|TRBJ2-5|TRBD2
CASTPGGGRETQYF
TGTGCCAGCACCCCGGGGGGGGGAAGGGAGACCCAGTACTTC
>TRBV9|-|TRBJ1-1|TRBD1
CASSTWDRANTEAFF
TGTGCCAGCAGCACCTGGGACAGGGCAAACACTGAAGCTTTCTTT
>TRBV19|-|TRBJ2-6|-
CASSATGTGANVLTF
TGTGCCAGTAGTGCTACAGGGACTGGGGCCAACGTCCTGACTTTC
>TRBV24-1|-|TRBJ1-2|TRBD1
CATSDATGNYGYTF
TGTGCCACCAGTGACGCGACAGGGAACTATGGCTACACCTTC
>TRBV5-5|-|TRBJ2-1|-
CASSTLDSRSNEQFF
TGTGCCAGCAGCACACTGGACTCCCGGAGCAATGAGCAGTTCTTC
>TRBV6-4|-|TRBJ1-1|-
CASSEGANTEAFF
TGTGCCAGCAGTGAAGGAGCGAACACTGAAGCTTTCTTT
>TRBV7-2|-|TRBJ2-3|-
CASSSTTTDTQYF
TGTGCCAGCAGCTCGACAACCACAGATACGCAGTATTTT
>TRBV27|-|TRBJ2-5|TRBD1
CASSLSGGEETQYF
TGTGCCAGCAGTTTGTCAGGGGGCGAAGAGACCCAGTACTTC
>TRBV20-1|-|TRBJ1-6|-
CSASRGAGDGISPLHF
TGCAGTGCTAGTCGTGGGGCGGGGGATGGAATTTCACCCCTCCACTTT
>TRBV6-1|-|TRBJ1-4|-
CASSGSPGQGLNEKLFF
TGTGCCAGCAGTGGCAGTCCCGGCCAGGGCCTTAATGAAAAACTGTTTTTT
>TRBV3-1/TRBV3-2|-|TRBJ2-3|TRBD2
CASSQTSGGDTQYF
TGTGCCAGCAGCCAAACTAGCGGGGGAGATACGCAGTATTTT
>TRBV5-1|-|TRBJ2-1|-
CASSEGLNEQFF
TGCGCCAGCAGCGAGGGTTTAAATGAGCAGTTCTTC
>TRBV28|few|TRBJ1-5|TRBD1
CASRKRGDRGQPQHF
TGTGCCAGCAGAAAAAGGGGGGACAGGGGTCAGCCCCAGCATTTT
>TRBV21-1|-|TRBJ1-2|-
CASSKVAGIDGYTF
TGTGCCAGCAGCAAAGTTGCAGGGATCGATGGCTACACCTTC
>TRBV11-2|-|TRBJ1-5|-
CASSLLVGGYSNQPQHF
TGTGCCAGCAGCTTGTTGGTCGGGGGATATAGCAATCAGCCCCAGCATTTT
>TRBV7-8|-|TRBJ2-4|TRBD1
CASQGDRVKGIQYF
TGTGCCAGCCAGGGGGACAGGGTAAAGGGCATTCAGTACTTC
>TRBV5-1|-|TRBJ1-5|-
CASSLEGEGNQPQHF
TGCGCCAGCAGCTTGGAAGGGGAGGGCAATCAGCCCCAGCATTTT